The source of this T cell receptor beta chain is a study of T cell repertoires in cytomegalovirus infection. TCRdb analysed the reads with MiXCR anew, one entry per CDR3 protein. In the table there are around 530,000 distinct CDR3 sequences, 26% of which are singletons. Looked up from germline, CDR1 is SGHDT and CDR2 is YYEEEE. This CDR3 spans 14 amino acids. V was cut by 1 base and J by 4 bases, with 10 bases left in between. The chain couples TRBV5-6 to TRBJ2-3, with D perhaps matching TRBD2 (6 bases). This sequence originates from a human donor in good health (CMV status not recorded). Some clones in this sample may be carry-over from other donors' samples. Input material: PBMCs. The CDR3 spells CASSLYTGADTQYF. CDR3 in DNA: TGTGCCAGCAGCTTGTATACGGGGGCAGATACGCAGTATTTT.